Each of the 19 T cell receptor beta chains below was sequenced from the same sample in a study of blood T cell repertoires in COVID-19 (dated by TCRdb to the early 2020s). Libraries were made using the immunoSEQ multiplex PCR assay. In its TCRdb copy, this immuneACCESS table keeps in-frame sequences only and misses some clones. Where compared with another copy, unresolved V genes explain less than half of these, and the others have no known cause. This sample has over 400,000 clones in its table, and about 85% of those were observed once. Around 7.9% of the sample goes to the ten largest clones. Sequencing used PBMCs or T cells enriched from blood (not recorded which). These receptors all stem from an older woman who had recovered from COVID-19.

The chain uses TRBV27 and TRBJ2-7, with D possibly matching TRBD1 (6 bases). The CDR3 sequence is 12 residues long. CDR1 and CDR2 from the germline V gene are MNHEY and SMNVEV (reference sequence). The ends were cut back, 10 bases at V and 3 bases at J, with 13 bases in the middle. The CDR3 protein is CAIPGQFYEQYF. CDR3 nucleotides: TGTGCCATCCCGGGACAATTCTACGAGCAGTACTTC.

V gene TRBV7-9 combines with J gene TRBJ2-1, with D perhaps TRBD1 (6 bases). The CDR3 has 15 residues. From germline, CDR1 is SEHNR and CDR2 FQNEAQ (reference sequence). V was cut by 6 bases and J by 5 bases, with 17 bases left in between. The DNA of the CDR3 is TGTGCCAGCAGACTGAGCCGGGACACCAACAATGAGCAGTTCTTC. Translating it yields CASRLSRDTNNEQFF.

The genes are TRBV23-1 and TRBJ2-7; D possibly corresponds to TRBD2 (6 bases). TRBV23-1 is identified as an open reading frame with a role that is uncertain. V was shortened by 7 bases and J by 2 bases, with 15 bases between the two germline ends. This CDR3 is built from 14 residues. CDR3 protein: CASIGSFPPYEQYV. CDR3 nucleotide sequence: TGCGCCAGCATCGGGAGTTTCCCCCCCTACGAGCAGTACGTC.

The chain couples TRBV6-6 to TRBJ2-4, with 13 bases lining up with TRBD2. Trimming cost V 5 bases and J 5 bases; bases outside gene matches: 12. CDR3 length: 18 residues. Germline V gene data show CDR1 as MNHNY and CDR2 as SVGAGI (reference sequence). The chain's CDR3 is CASSRLAGGVVGENIQYF. CDR3 sequence (DNA): TGTGCCAGCAGTCGACTAGCGGGGGGAGTGGTGGGTGAAAACATTCAGTACTTC.

V usage is TRBV9 and J usage is TRBJ2-1, with a weak D call TRBD2 (5 bases). This CDR3 has 16 residues. Germline CDR1 SGDLS, CDR2 YYNGEE. V was clipped by 1 base and J by 0 bases, with 11 bases between them. CDR3 nucleotides: TGTGCCAGCAGCGTACTGGGCGGGCGCTCCTACAATGAGCAGTTCTTC. It encodes CASSVLGGRSYNEQFF. Combining the CDR3 with reference TRBV9 and TRBJ2-1 gives the whole variable domain DSGVTQTPKHLITATGQRVTLRCSPRSGDLSVYWYQQSLDQGLQFLIQYYNGEERAKGNILERFSAQQFPDLHSELNLSSLELGDSALYFCASSVLGGRSYNEQFFGPGTRLTVL.

This clone has only one observation. V gene TRBV19 combines with J gene TRBJ2-4, with 7 bases aligning to TRBD1. Germline V lookup: CDR1 LNHDA, CDR2 SQIVND (reference sequence). Germline trimming cut 4 bases from V and 0 bases from J; bases unmatched to any gene: 6. This CDR3 comprises 16 residues. CDR3 in amino acids: CASSTGQALAKNIQYF. The CDR3 DNA is TGTGCCAGTAGTACAGGACAGGCACTAGCCAAAAACATTCAGTACTTC.

The rearrangement uses TRBV18 and TRBJ2-7; 7 positions agree with TRBD1. The germline V gene has CDR1 KGHSH and CDR2 LQKENI. Germline trimming cut 3 bases from V and 3 bases from J; bases unmatched to any gene: 2. This CDR3 has 13 residues. This CDR3 is CASSPTGYYEQYF. The CDR3 DNA is TGTGCCAGCTCACCGACAGGGTACTACGAGCAGTACTTC.

The chain uses TRBV2 and TRBJ1-5; the D gene is possibly TRBD1 (6 bases). Germline V gene lookup returns CDR1 SNHLY and CDR2 FYNNEI. This CDR3 contains 15 residues. Deletions cut 6 bases from V and 3 bases from J, with 15 bases between. The CDR3 bases are TGTGCCAGCAGGTCACAGGGAAAGTCCAATCAGCCCCAGCATTTT. The encoded protein is CASRSQGKSNQPQHF.

The chain's CDR3 is CASSLGQAISGNTIYF. CDR3 nucleotides: TGTGCCAGCAGCTTAGGACAGGCGATCTCTGGAAACACCATATATTTT. The chain carries TRBV7-8 and TRBJ1-3; D perhaps matches TRBD1 (6 bases). The V gene's germline CDR1 is SGHVS and CDR2 FQNEAQ. Trimming removed 1 base at V and 0 bases at J, with 10 bases between. CDR3 length equals 16 residues. Together with reference TRBV7-8 and TRBJ1-3, the CDR3 gives the full variable domain: GAGVSQSPRYKVAKRGQDVALRCDPISGHVSLFWYQQALGQGPEFLTYFQNEAQLDKSGLPSDRFFAERPEGSVSTLKIQRTQQEDSAVYLCASSLGQAISGNTIYFGEGSWLTVV.

The chain employs TRBV10-2 and TRBJ2-7, with TRBD2 matching over 7 bases. The J segment lost 1 base and the V segment lost 3 bases, leaving 6 bases of the junction unmatched. The CDR3 loop spans 15 amino acids. Germline CDR1 reads WSHSY; CDR2 reads SAAADI. The CDR3 DNA is TGCGCCAGCAGTGAAACTAGCGAGGGATCCTACGAGCAGTACTTC. Its protein product is CASSETSEGSYEQYF.

This chain connects TRBV3-1 (or the pseudogene TRBV3-2) to TRBJ2-2; D perhaps matches TRBD1 (6 bases). V gave up 2 bases and J gave up 4 bases, with 11 bases separating them. Germline V gene data show CDR1 as LGHDT and CDR2 as YNNKEL (reference sequence). The CDR3 runs 15 residues. CDR3 region: CASSQWDKFTGELFF. The CDR3 DNA follows: TGTGCCAGCAGCCAATGGGACAAATTCACCGGGGAGCTGTTTTTT.

The rearrangement links TRBV6-5 to TRBJ2-3; weak D call: TRBD2 (5 bases). V was pared by 6 bases and J by 9 bases, with 22 bases between. The length of the CDR3 is 15 residues. CDR1 and CDR2 from the germline V gene are MNHEY and SVGAGI. The CDR3 DNA reads TGTGCCAGCAGCCTGGTCCCGGACTCAACTGGGACGCAGTATTTT. Translated: CASSLVPDSTGTQYF.

The rearrangement links TRBV6-1 to TRBJ2-7; TRBD1 aligns across 7 bases. CDR1 is MNHNS, CDR2 SASEGT, per germline. V was pared by 3 bases and J by 0 bases, with 5 bases of the junction left unmatched. The CDR3 runs to 15 residues. CDR3 region: CASSEETGISYEQYF. The CDR3 region has the DNA TGTGCCAGCAGTGAGGAGACAGGGATCTCCTACGAGCAGTACTTC.

V is TRBV4-1 and J is TRBJ1-6; D is unclear. Germline CDR1 is MGHRA and CDR2 is YSYEKL. The germline V and J ends were trimmed by 4 bases and 6 bases, with 13 bases remaining between them. This CDR3 has 15 residues. Here the CDR3 DNA reads TGCGCCAGCAGCCCTGTCCGGGGAGGTAATTCACCCCTCCACTTT. Encoded protein: CASSPVRGGNSPLHF.

In DNA form, the CDR3 reads TGTGCCAGCAGTTTAAAGGGGAACAGGGGATCCTATAATTCACCCCTCCACTTT. It yields the protein CASSLKGNRGSYNSPLHF. The chain links TRBV27 to TRBJ1-6; 7 bases fit TRBD1. The junction had 8 bases not matched to a gene; V was cut back by 2 bases and J by 1 base. CDR3 length equals 18 residues. Germline loops: CDR1 MNHEY, CDR2 SMNVEV (reference sequence).

For this clone: Different DNA sequences within this sample yield the same CDR3. The V and J genes are TRBV5-1 and TRBJ2-1, with 11 bases identical to TRBD1. The germline CDR1 and CDR2 sequences are SGHRS and YFSETQ. The CDR3 runs to 15 residues. After removal of 3 bases from V and 3 bases from J, the junction contained 2 bases not matched to a gene. CDR3 amino acids: CASSSGTGGYNEQFF. CDR3 DNA: TGCGCCAGCAGCTCCGGGACAGGGGGCTACAATGAGCAGTTCTTC.

CDR3 in amino acids: CASSPQDRGGTDTQYF. The CDR3 DNA reads TGTGCCAGCTCACCCCAGGACAGGGGGGGTACAGATACGCAGTATTTT. The V gene is TRBV18, the J gene TRBJ2-3, with 10 bases that match TRBD1. The J segment lost 3 bases and the V segment lost 3 bases, leaving 6 bases of the junction unmatched. This CDR3 spans 16 amino acids. The V gene's germline CDR1 is KGHSH and CDR2 LQKENI.

This clone showed up just once. The chain links TRBV2 to TRBJ2-2, with TRBD1 as a possible D gene (6 bases). V was shortened by 8 bases and J by 2 bases, with 12 bases between the two germline ends. Germline values: CDR1 SNHLY, CDR2 FYNNEI. The CDR3 sequence is 14 residues long. CDR3 nucleotide sequence: TGTGCCAGCTATGGACAGCCTAACACCGGGGAGCTGTTTTTT. This codes for CASYGQPNTGELFF.

The chain has TRBV29-1 and TRBJ2-5; 10 positions match TRBD2. Germline trimming cut 6 bases from V and 5 bases from J; bases unmatched to any gene: 3. The CDR3 totals 12 residues. CDR1 SQVTM and CDR2 ANQGSEA come from the germline V gene. The CDR3: CSVKGLAETQYF. CDR3 nucleotides: TGCAGCGTGAAGGGACTAGCGGAGACCCAGTACTTC. The full variable domain, rest sourced from reference TRBV29-1 and TRBJ2-5, is SAVISQKPSRDICQRGTSLTIQCQVDSQVTMMFWYRQQPGQSLTLIATANQGSEATYESGFVIDKFPISRPNLTFSTLTVSNMSPEDSSIYLCSVKGLAETQYFGPGTRLLVL.